Ten or more counts support the clone carrying this TCR beta chain. What it binds is unknown. Unique molecular identifiers tagged the TCRbeta library. MiXCR was run by TCRdb on the PCR reads, yielding one entry per CDR3 protein. The table includes a few hundred thousand distinct CDR3 sequences, 5.5% to 7% detected once. The sample comes from a study of T-cell reconstitution after alpha-beta-depleted transplantation in children. Points from the study as a whole: After transplant, high TCRbeta diversity at day 60 in some patients arose from surviving recipient T cells and thymic progenitors. A year had passed since transplant, and T-cell counts and diversity by then came mostly from newly produced T cells. Several hundred expanded graft clones reportedly supplied alpha-beta T cells about two months after transplant.

The CDR3 totals 16 residues. With V trimmed by 0 bases and J by 7 bases, 8 bases remained unmatched. Per germline, CDR1 LGHNA and CDR2 YNFKEQ. Specimen: PBMCs, collected before TCRalphabeta/CD19-depleted stem cell transplant. This clonotype originated in a boy aged 2-15 years with acute lymphoblastic leukemia, due to receive a stem cell transplant. The rearrangement joins TRBV4-2 to TRBJ2-1; 8 nucleotides agree with TRBD1. The CDR3 DNA is TGTGCCAGCAGCCAAGATCTTACAGGGGGGAGGAATGAGCAGTTCTTC. It is translated as CASSQDLTGGRNEQFF.